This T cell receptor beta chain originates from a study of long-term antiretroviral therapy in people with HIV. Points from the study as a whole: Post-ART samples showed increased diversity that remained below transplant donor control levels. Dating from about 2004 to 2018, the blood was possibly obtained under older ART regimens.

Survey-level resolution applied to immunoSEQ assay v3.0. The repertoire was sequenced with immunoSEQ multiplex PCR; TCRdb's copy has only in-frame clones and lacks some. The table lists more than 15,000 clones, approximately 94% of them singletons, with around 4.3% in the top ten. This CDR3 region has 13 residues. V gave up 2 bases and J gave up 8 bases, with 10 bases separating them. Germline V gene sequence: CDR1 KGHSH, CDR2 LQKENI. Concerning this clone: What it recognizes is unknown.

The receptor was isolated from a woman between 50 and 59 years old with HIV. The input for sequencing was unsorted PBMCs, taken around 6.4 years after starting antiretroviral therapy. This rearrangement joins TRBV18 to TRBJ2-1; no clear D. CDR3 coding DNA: TGTGCCAGCTCACCAGACCTTAGGCATGAGCAGTTCTTC. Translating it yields CASSPDLRHEQFF.